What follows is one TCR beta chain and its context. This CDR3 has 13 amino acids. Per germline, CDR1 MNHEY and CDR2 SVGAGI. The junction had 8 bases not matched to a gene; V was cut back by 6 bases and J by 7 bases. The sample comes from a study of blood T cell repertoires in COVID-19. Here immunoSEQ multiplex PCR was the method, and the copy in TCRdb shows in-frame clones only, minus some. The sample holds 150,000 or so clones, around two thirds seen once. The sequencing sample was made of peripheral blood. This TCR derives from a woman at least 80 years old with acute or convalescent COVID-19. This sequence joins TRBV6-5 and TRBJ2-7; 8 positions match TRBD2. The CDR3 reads CASRREAAWEQYF. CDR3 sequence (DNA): TGTGCCAGCAGGCGGGAGGCCGCTTGGGAGCAGTACTTC.